The present entry profiles one TCR beta chain with its context. Antigen unknown. These data belong to a study of cytomegalovirus exposure and HLA in healthy donors. Overall study findings and caveats: Within an earlier analysis, most TCR beta V segments proved productive either about 87% or about 30% of the time. Common viral pathogens seemed, in a later analysis, to connect with several of the most significant clusters. Researchers left out some V segments, among them TRBV6-2 and TRBV6-3, as indistinguishable.

Whereas donors were nominally healthy upon sampling, unrecorded immune exposures were probable. The PCR made use of 60 Vbeta and 13 Jbeta primers. Libraries were prepared by immunoSEQ multiplex PCR; TCRdb keeps only in-frame clonotypes and omits some of them. The data contain 50,000 or so clones, around 66% of them singletons. The CDR3 covers 13 residues. The germline V gene encodes CDR1 SGHNT and CDR2 YENEEA. V shed 5 bases and J shed 6 bases, with 10 bases lying between them. The source is a man younger than 35 in good health and CMV-seronegative. The gene calls are TRBV11-3 and TRBJ2-2; D is undetermined. Sequencing input: PBMCs. CDR3 sequence: CASSLSLAGELFF. The CDR3 DNA reads as TGTGCCAGCAGCCTTAGCCTCGCCGGGGAGCTGTTTTTT.